The 2 T cell receptor beta chains listed next were all sequenced from one sample in a study of T cells in pancreatic ductal adenocarcinoma (dated by TCRdb to about 2017). Libraries were prepared through the immunoSEQ multiplex PCR assay. TCRdb limited this immuneACCESS table to in-frame rearrangements with V and J called. A share of clones is missing; checked studies link under half to unresolved V genes, and the rest is unexplained. The sample table records 97,000 or so clones; nearly 95% of these occur just once. The ten top clones hold roughly 3% of the sample. The pancreatic ductal adenocarcinoma patients who were selected had gone through surgery without receiving any neoadjuvant therapy. The sample consisted of PBMCs. These receptors were taken from a human donor with pancreatic ductal adenocarcinoma.

The chain links TRBV20-1 to TRBJ2-1, with D hard to call. From germline, CDR1 is DFQATT and CDR2 SNEGSKA (reference sequence). Trimming removed 3 bases from V and 5 bases from J, with 5 bases in between. There are 11 residues in the CDR3. Here the CDR3 reads CSASSNNEQFF. CDR3 coding DNA: TGCAGTGCTAGCAGTAACAATGAGCAGTTCTTC.

This clone appeared a single time. V is TRBV11-2 and J is TRBJ1-4; 8 positions agree with TRBD1. The CDR3 is 15 residues long. CDR1 and CDR2 from the germline V gene are SGHAT and FQNNGV. The junction had 2 bases not matched to a gene; V was cut back by 0 bases and J by 5 bases. CDR3 region: CASSLDGQGNEKLFF. The CDR3 nucleotides read TGTGCCAGCAGCTTAGATGGACAGGGAAATGAAAAACTGTTTTTT.